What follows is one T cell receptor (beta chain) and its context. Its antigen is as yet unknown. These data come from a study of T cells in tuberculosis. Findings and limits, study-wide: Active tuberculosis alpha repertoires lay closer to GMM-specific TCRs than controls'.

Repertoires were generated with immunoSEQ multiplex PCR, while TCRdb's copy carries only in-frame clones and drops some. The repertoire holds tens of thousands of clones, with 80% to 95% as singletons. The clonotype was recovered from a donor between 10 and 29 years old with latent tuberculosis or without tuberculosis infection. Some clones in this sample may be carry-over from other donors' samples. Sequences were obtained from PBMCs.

CDR3 protein: CASSAGWSSGNTIYF. The CDR3 DNA reads as TGTGCCAGCAGTGCGGGGTGGTCGTCCGGAAACACCATATATTTT. The chain joins TRBV28 to TRBJ1-3; D unclear. Germline CDR1 is MDHEN and CDR2 is SYDVKM. The V end lost 5 bases, the J end lost 4 bases, and 15 bases lay between the germline ends. The CDR3 covers 15 residues.